The 8 T cell receptor beta chains listed next were all sequenced from one sample in a study of response to subunit inactivated influenza vaccine. TCRdb analysed the RT-PCR reads with MiXCR anew, one entry per CDR3 protein. Of some 640,000 distinct CDR3 sequences in the sample, approximately 15% were seen once. Sample: PBMCs from blood, taken around 15 days before vaccination. The source of these receptors is a man between 50 and 59 years old who received an inactivated influenza vaccine.

In its sample, this clonotype was seen a few times. The V gene is TRBV20-1, the J gene TRBJ2-4; TRBD2 aligns across 10 bases. The CDR3 covers 14 residues. In germline, CDR1 is DFQATT, CDR2 SNEGSKA (reference sequence). V was clipped by 7 bases and J by 2 bases; unmatched bases: 5. The CDR3 DNA sequence: TGCAGTGTGACTAGCGGGCCCTCCAAAAACATTCAGTACTTC. It specifies CSVTSGPSKNIQYF.

J is TRBJ2-1 and V is TRBV20-1; D unresolved. CDR1 and CDR2 from the germline V gene are DFQATT and SNEGSKA (reference sequence). V gave up 7 bases and J gave up 7 bases, with 17 bases separating them. CDR3 length equals 13 residues. The DNA for the CDR3 is TGCAGTGGCCGACTCCCCGTTCGGAATGAGCAGTTCTTC. Residues: CSGRLPVRNEQFF.

The chain links TRBV7-2 to TRBJ2-3; possibly TRBD2 for D (5 bases). Germline assignment: CDR1 SGHTA and CDR2 FQGNSA. The length of the CDR3 is 13 residues. Between the trimmed V and J ends, which lost 1 base and 7 bases, there was a span of 9 bases. Written as DNA, the CDR3 is TGTGCCAGCAGCTTAGGGCGGGTCAATACGCAGTATTTT. This sequence encodes CASSLGRVNTQYF.

The J gene is TRBJ2-3, the V gene TRBV12-3 or TRBV12-4; D remains unclear. Trimming pared 2 bases from V and 1 base from J, leaving 7 bases between. The CDR3 sequence is 14 residues long. CDR3 nucleotides: TGTGCCAGCAGTTTACCCTGGGGCACAGATACGCAGTATTTT. The encoded protein is CASSLPWGTDTQYF.

The chain couples TRBV7-9 to TRBJ2-1; 11 nucleotides line up with TRBD2. This CDR3 is 16 amino acids long. The V gene's germline CDR1 is SEHNR and CDR2 FQNEAQ (reference sequence). With 5 bases clipped from V and 3 bases from J, the junction kept 6 bases outside the gene matches. The CDR3, as DNA: TGTGCCAGCAGCGCCGATAGCGGGGGGGTCTACAATGAGCAGTTCTTC. It specifies CASSADSGGVYNEQFF.

CDR3 nucleotides: TGTGCCAGCAGTGAGGGACAAAGCTCTGGAAACACCATATATTTT. This encodes CASSEGQSSGNTIYF. The chain employs TRBV6-1 and TRBJ1-3; possible D gene TRBD1, 6 bases. The CDR3 spans 15 residues. Trimming removed 3 bases at V and 0 bases at J, with 9 bases between. Per the germline V gene, CDR1 is MNHNS and CDR2 is SASEGT.

This clonotype has just a few counts. This rearrangement joins TRBV6-1 to TRBJ1-2, with 8 bases identical to TRBD1. Germline V gene lookup returns CDR1 MNHNS and CDR2 SASEGT. The CDR3 is 16 residues long. V lost 6 bases and J lost 3; bases outside the gene matches: 12. CDR3 bases: TGTGCCAGCAGCCAGGCGGCCGGACAGGGCTACTATGGCTACACCTTC. This encodes CASSQAAGQGYYGYTF.

This clonotype was observed a handful of times. The chain is built from TRBV4-1 and TRBJ1-4, with 8 bases aligning to TRBD1. This CDR3 spans 15 amino acids. Germline V gene lookup returns CDR1 MGHRA and CDR2 YSYEKL. Trimming at V came to 5 bases and at J to 3 bases, leaving 5 bases not matched to a gene. This chain's CDR3 is CASSWQTGANEKLFF. In DNA form, the CDR3 reads TGCGCCAGCAGCTGGCAGACAGGGGCTAATGAAAAACTGTTTTTT.